This T cell receptor beta chain was obtained from a study of T cell repertoires in cytomegalovirus infection. Study-level points and caveats: Cumulative public TCR beta family frequency identified carriers of CMV plus the relevant HLA.

There are 13 residues in the CDR3. Trimming cost V 6 bases and J 4 bases, with 10 bases left between them. Note on this clonotype: As yet, its antigen is unknown.

TCRdb re-called the reads with MiXCR, one entry per CDR3 protein. The table lists 250,000 to 300,000 distinct CDR3 sequences, 20% to 25% of them singletons. The sample was cultured PBMCs, taken from culture after CMV antigen stimulation. The chain combines TRBV12-3 or TRBV12-4 with TRBJ2-4; D might be TRBD1 (5 bases). This TCR derives from a human donor in good health (CMV status not recorded). Some clones in this sample may be carry-over from other donors' samples. CDR3 nucleotides: TGTGCCAGCAGCCAAGACAGTAAAAACATTCAGTACTTC. It translates to CASSQDSKNIQYF.